The 15 T cell receptor beta chains reported below all come from one sample, sequenced in a study of T cells in women clearing cervical HPV infection. The table came from immunoSEQ multiplex PCR; TCRdb's copy has only in-frame clones and leaves some out. The sample is made up of about 36,000 clones, and the top ten hold 1.7% of it. The sample consisted of blood buffy coat. Source of these receptors: a woman aged 18 to 75 with a cervical HPV16 infection that either progressed to CIN3+ or cleared (not recorded which).

A note on this clone: The read ends 3 residues shy of where the CDR3 ends; the end is completed using the germline J gene. The rearrangement uses TRBV2 and TRBJ2-5; no reliable D call. Trimming left V 7 bases short and J 0 bases short, with 6 bases between. This CDR3 is built from 12 residues. CDR1 and CDR2 (germline): SNHLY, FYNNEI. CDR3 bases read: TGTGCCAGCATAAGGGACCAAGAGACC. Protein sequence: CASIRDQET. The entire CDR3 protein is CASIRDQETQYF.

Concerning this clone: The read terminates 3 residues before the CDR3 end, so the remaining end is supplied by the germline J gene. The chain links TRBV10-1 to TRBJ2-5, with 10 bases that match TRBD2. V dropped 2 bases and J dropped 5; count of bases not matched to a gene: 8. From germline, CDR1 is WNHNN and CDR2 SYGVQD (reference sequence). The CDR3 totals 16 residues. CDR3 sequence: CASSETSGVIGETQYF. Partial CDR3 DNA: TGCGCCAGCAGTGAGACTAGCGGGGTTATTGGGGAGACC.

As regards this clone: The DNA ends 3 residues before the CDR3 does, and the rest of the CDR3 is filled in from the germline J gene. The V gene is TRBV29-1, the J gene TRBJ1-2; D perhaps matches TRBD1 (6 bases). Per germline, CDR1 SQVTM and CDR2 ANQGSEA. The CDR3 length is 12 residues. Trimming took off 8 bases at V and 7 bases at J, with 17 bases between the two ends. CDR3 residues: CSLRDTRSGYTF. The part of the CDR3 DNA that was read is TGCAGCCTAAGGGACACCCGCAGTGGC.

As for this clone: One end of the junction is discordant with germline, which a read error may explain. The read stops 3 residues short of the end of the CDR3; the missing end is completed from the germline J gene. The chain combines TRBV4-2 with TRBJ2-7; no definite D call. The CDR3 runs 15 residues. CDR1 LGHNA and CDR2 YNFKEQ come from the germline V gene. The CDR3: CASSQDPQPIYEQYF. The sequenced CDR3 bases are TGCGCCAGCAGCCAAGATCCACAGCCAATCTACGAG.

On this clone: The CDR3 end is not reached by the read, which stops 3 residues before it; the germline J gene fills it in. The chain uses TRBV20-1 and TRBJ2-3, with D possibly being TRBD1 (6 bases). This CDR3 contains 16 residues. Germline V lookup: CDR1 DFQATT, CDR2 SNEGSKA (reference sequence). The V gene lost 5 bases and the J gene lost 1 base, with 19 bases spanning the gap. The CDR3: CSAPQWGPLGTDTQYF. The DNA read from the CDR3 is TGCAGTGCTCCCCAATGGGGGCCCTTGGGCACAGATACG.

In the case of this clone: The sequence runs out 3 residues before the end of the CDR3; the remainder is reconstructed from the germline J gene. The chain is built from TRBV5-1 and TRBJ2-2; 8 bases fit TRBD2. The CDR3 runs to 15 residues. Trimming removed 3 bases from V and 3 bases from J; junction bases left unmatched: 4. Germline assignment: CDR1 SGHRS and CDR2 YFSETQ. Incomplete CDR3 DNA: TGCGCCAGCAGCTCCGGGACTAGTGACACCGGGGAG. Amino acids: CASSSGTSDTGE. The CDR3 in its entirety is CASSSGTSDTGELFF.

Worth noting for this clone: The sequence runs out 3 residues before the end of the CDR3; the remainder is reconstructed from the germline J gene. The chain couples TRBV18 to TRBJ1-2, with D possibly TRBD1 on 5 matching bases. The CDR3 is 15 amino acids. Germline V gives CDR1 KGHSH, CDR2 LQKENI. The CDR3 spells CASSPGLSETDTYTF. The sequenced part of the CDR3 DNA is TGTGCCAGCTCACCGGGACTGTCGGAGACAGATACC.

Concerning this clone: The DNA ends 3 residues before the CDR3 does, and the rest of the CDR3 is filled in from the germline J gene. This chain uses TRBV5-1 with TRBJ1-2; 9 nucleotides align to TRBD1. Germline CDR1 reads SGHRS; CDR2 reads YFSETQ. CDR3 length equals 15 residues. The sequenced CDR3 bases are TGCGCCAGCAGCTTGGTGGACAGGGGCGAGGATACC. This encodes CASSLVDRGEDT. The full CDR3 reads CASSLVDRGEDTYTF.

To note about this clone: The CDR3 extends 3 residues past the end of the read, so its final part is completed from the germline J gene. The chain couples TRBV19 to TRBJ1-2; perhaps TRBD1 as D (6 bases). From germline, CDR1 is LNHDA and CDR2 SQIVND (reference sequence). Trimming cost V 9 bases and J 2 bases, with 10 bases left between them. This CDR3 comprises 12 residues. The CDR3 protein is CASRTGNYGYTF. CDR3 DNA, as far as it was read: TGTGCCAGCCGAACAGGGAACTATGGC.

Of note for this clone: The CDR3 end lies 3 residues beyond the end of the read and is filled in from the germline J gene. The chain has TRBV5-8 and TRBJ2-7; D remains unclear. The CDR3 has 11 residues. V was trimmed by 4 bases and J by 3 bases, leaving 5 bases between them. The V gene's germline CDR1 is SGHTS and CDR2 YDEGEE. The CDR3 spells CASSPYYEQYF. The CDR3 bases that were read are TGTGCCAGCAGCCCCTACTACGAG.

As regards this clone: The CDR3 goes on 3 residues after the read ends, and that part is filled in from the germline J gene. The chain recombines TRBV20-1 with TRBJ1-4, with a possible D match to TRBD1 (6 bases). Germline CDR1 is DFQATT and CDR2 is SNEGSKA (reference sequence). With 0 bases removed from V and 8 bases from J, the gap between germline ends came to 16 bases. CDR3 length: 15 amino acids. The part of the CDR3 DNA that was read is TGCAGTGCTAGAGATGGGGGCGGGTTGATAGAAAAA. It encodes CSARDGGGLIEK. The full CDR3 reads CSARDGGGLIEKLFF.

Incomplete CDR3 DNA: TGTGCCAGCAGTTCTATCGCCGGACAGGTTTCGGAAGGGGCCAACGTC. Amino acid sequence: CASSSIAGQVSEGANV. The CDR3 in its entirety is CASSSIAGQVSEGANVLTF. The chain combines TRBV27 with TRBJ2-6; 7 bases map to TRBD1. Coverage ceases 3 residues before the CDR3 finishes, and the germline J gene fills in the end. Germline CDR1 is MNHEY and CDR2 is SMNVEV (reference sequence). The CDR3 length is 19 residues. Trimming at V came to 4 bases and at J to 4 bases, leaving 16 bases not matched to a gene.

The covered CDR3 bases are TGTGCCAGCAGTAAACAGGGCCGGAATAATTCACCC. This sequence encodes CASSKQGRNNSP. The full CDR3 reads CASSKQGRNNSPLHF. The genes are TRBV28 and TRBJ1-6; D is perhaps TRBD1 (6 bases). The CDR3 end falls 3 residues outside the read, so it is completed with the germline J gene. The V end was cut by 5 bases, the J end by 5 bases, with 13 bases between. Germline CDR1 and CDR2: MDHEN and SYDVKM. This CDR3 contains 15 residues.

As to this clone: Read sequence stops 3 residues before the CDR3 end, and the germline J gene provides the missing end. This sample also contains other DNA sequences that code for the same CDR3. The V gene is TRBV2, the J gene TRBJ1-2; 11 bases fit TRBD1. The germline gives CDR1 SNHLY, CDR2 FYNNEI. This CDR3 is 16 amino acids long. Trimming at V came to 1 base and at J to 6 bases, leaving 7 bases not matched to a gene. The sequenced part of the CDR3 DNA is TGTGCCAGCAGTGAAGGGCGGACAGGGGGCGCCAATGGC. Protein product: CASSEGRTGGANG. The entire CDR3 reads CASSEGRTGGANGYTF.

The CDR3 is CASIMTGLGGETQYF. The CDR3 DNA, read in part, is TGTGCCAGCATTATGACGGGTCTAGGAGGGGAGACG. The chain is built from TRBV2 and TRBJ2-3, with D possibly being TRBD2 (6 bases). The read terminates 3 residues ahead of where the CDR3 ends, so the germline J gene completes it. Germline V gene lookup returns CDR1 SNHLY and CDR2 FYNNEI. The CDR3 totals 15 residues.